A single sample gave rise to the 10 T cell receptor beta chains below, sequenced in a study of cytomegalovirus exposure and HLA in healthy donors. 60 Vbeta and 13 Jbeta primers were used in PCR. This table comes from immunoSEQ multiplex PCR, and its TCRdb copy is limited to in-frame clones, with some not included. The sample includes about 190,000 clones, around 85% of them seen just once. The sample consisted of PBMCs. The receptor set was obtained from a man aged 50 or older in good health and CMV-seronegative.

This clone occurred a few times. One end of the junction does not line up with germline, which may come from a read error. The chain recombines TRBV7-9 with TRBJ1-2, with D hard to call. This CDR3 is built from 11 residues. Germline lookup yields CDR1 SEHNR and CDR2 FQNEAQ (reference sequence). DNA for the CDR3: TGTTCCAGCAGCTTATTATATGGCTACACCTTC. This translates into CSSSLLYGYTF.

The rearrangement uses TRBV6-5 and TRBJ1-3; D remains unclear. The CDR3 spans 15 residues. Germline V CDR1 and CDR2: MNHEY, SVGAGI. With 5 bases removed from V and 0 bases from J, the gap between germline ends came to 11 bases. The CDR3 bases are TGTGCCAGCAGTCCAATGGGAGGCTCTGGAAACACCATATATTTT. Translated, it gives CASSPMGGSGNTIYF.

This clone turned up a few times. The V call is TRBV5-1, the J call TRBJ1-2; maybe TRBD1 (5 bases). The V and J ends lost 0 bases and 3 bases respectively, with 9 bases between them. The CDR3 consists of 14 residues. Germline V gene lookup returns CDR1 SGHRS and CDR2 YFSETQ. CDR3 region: CASSLAARDYGYTF. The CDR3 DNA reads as TGCGCCAGCAGCTTGGCCGCCAGGGACTATGGCTACACCTTC. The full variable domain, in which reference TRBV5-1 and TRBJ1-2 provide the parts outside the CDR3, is KAGVTQTPRYLIKTRGQQVTLSCSPISGHRSVSWYQQTPGQGLQFLFEYFSETQRNKGNFPGRFSGRQFSNSRSEMNVSTLELGDSALYLCASSLAARDYGYTFGSGTRLTVV.

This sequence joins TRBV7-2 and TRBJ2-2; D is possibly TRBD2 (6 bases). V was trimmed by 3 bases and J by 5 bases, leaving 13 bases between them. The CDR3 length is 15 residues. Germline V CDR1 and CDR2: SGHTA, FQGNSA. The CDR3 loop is CASSFGGAGTGELFF. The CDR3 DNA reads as TGTGCCAGCAGCTTTGGAGGGGCGGGGACCGGGGAGCTGTTTTTT.

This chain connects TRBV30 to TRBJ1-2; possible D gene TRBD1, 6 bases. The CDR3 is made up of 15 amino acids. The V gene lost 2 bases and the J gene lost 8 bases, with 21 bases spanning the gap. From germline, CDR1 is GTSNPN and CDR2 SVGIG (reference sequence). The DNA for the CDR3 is TGTGCCTGGAGTTTTTCTCCGGGGACATCGTTCGGCTACACCTTC. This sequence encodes CAWSFSPGTSFGYTF.

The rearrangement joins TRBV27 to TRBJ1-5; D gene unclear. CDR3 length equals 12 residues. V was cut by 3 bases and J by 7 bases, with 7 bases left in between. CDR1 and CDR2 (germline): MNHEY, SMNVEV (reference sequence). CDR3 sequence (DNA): TGTGCCAGCAGTTTTCGGGGACAGCCCCAGCATTTT. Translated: CASSFRGQPQHF.

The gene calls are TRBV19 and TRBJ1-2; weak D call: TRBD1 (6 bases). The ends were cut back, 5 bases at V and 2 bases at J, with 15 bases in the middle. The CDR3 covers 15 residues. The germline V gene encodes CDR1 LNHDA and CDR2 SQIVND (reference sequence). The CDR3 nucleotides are TGTGCCAGTAGTGTTACAGGGCCGGGAAACTATGGCTACACCTTC. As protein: CASSVTGPGNYGYTF. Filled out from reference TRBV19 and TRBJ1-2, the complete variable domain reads DGGITQSPKYLFRKEGQNVTLSCEQNLNHDAMYWYRQDPGQGLRLIYYSQIVNDFQKGDIAEGYSVSREKKESFPLTVTSAQKNPTAFYLCASSVTGPGNYGYTFGSGTRLTVV.

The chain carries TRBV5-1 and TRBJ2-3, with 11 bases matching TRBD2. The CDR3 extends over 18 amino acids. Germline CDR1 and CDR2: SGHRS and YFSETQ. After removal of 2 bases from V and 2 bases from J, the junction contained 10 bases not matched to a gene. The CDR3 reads CASSLGLAGGLITDTQYF. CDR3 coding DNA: TGCGCCAGCAGCTTAGGTCTAGCGGGGGGTCTTATCACAGATACGCAGTATTTT.

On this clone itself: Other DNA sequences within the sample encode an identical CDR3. The CDR3: CASSLGGAGANVLTF. The CDR3 DNA is TGTGCCAGCAGTCTAGGAGGAGCTGGGGCCAACGTCCTGACTTTC. J is TRBJ2-6 and V is TRBV7-9, with TRBD2 as a possible D gene (5 bases). The CDR3 sequence is 15 residues long. V lost 6 bases and J lost 2, with 11 bases in between. The germline V gene encodes CDR1 SEHNR and CDR2 FQNEAQ (reference sequence). The full variable domain, rest sourced from reference TRBV7-9 and TRBJ2-6, is DTGVSQNPRHKITKRGQNVTFRCDPISEHNRLYWYRQTLGQGPEFLTYFQNEAQLEKSRLLSDRFSAERPKGSFSTLEIQRTEQGDSAMYLCASSLGGAGANVLTFGAGSRLTVL.

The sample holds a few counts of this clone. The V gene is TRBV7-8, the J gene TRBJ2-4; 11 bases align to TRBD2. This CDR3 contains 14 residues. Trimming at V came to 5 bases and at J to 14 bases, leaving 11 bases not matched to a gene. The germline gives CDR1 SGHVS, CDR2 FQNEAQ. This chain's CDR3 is CASSTELAGAGKYF. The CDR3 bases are TGTGCCAGCAGCACTGAACTAGCGGGGGCCGGAAAGTACTTC. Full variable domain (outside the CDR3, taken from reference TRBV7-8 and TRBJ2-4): GAGVSQSPRYKVAKRGQDVALRCDPISGHVSLFWYQQALGQGPEFLTYFQNEAQLDKSGLPSDRFFAERPEGSVSTLKIQRTQQEDSAVYLCASSTELAGAGKYFGAGTRLSVL.